This T cell receptor (beta chain) emerged from a study of shared clonotypes between healthy human individuals. Germline assignment: CDR1 MNHNS and CDR2 SASEGT. V lost 2 bases to trimming and J lost 2 bases, with 13 bases between them. This CDR3 is 16 amino acids long. Using immunoSEQ multiplex PCR, the repertoire was profiled, and TCRdb retains in-frame clones only, with some absent. This sample has about 460,000 clones, with more than 70% found just once. Material for sequencing was PBMCs. The receptor was derived from a woman in her 40s in good health. Some clones in this sample may be carry-over from other donors' samples. The rearrangement links TRBV6-1 to TRBJ1-5; D uncertain. CDR3 sequence (DNA): TGTGCCAGCAGTGAATTAGCGGTTTGGGGCAATCAGCCCCAGCATTTT. Translating gives CASSELAVWGNQPQHF.